These 22 T cell receptor beta chains were sequenced from one sample in a study of T-cell memory formation after mild COVID-19. In TCRdb, the 5' RACE reads were re-called with MiXCR into one record per CDR3 protein. This sample carries under 700,000 distinct CDR3 sequences, roughly 21% of them seen once, and the ten largest clones take approximately 13%. Sequenced: PBMCs or a T cell subset sorted from them (not recorded which). The receptors here all came from an adult woman who had mild COVID-19 (a few samples of this study predate the infection). Cell type and time point are not known.

This clonotype was found a few times. The chain recombines TRBV20-1 with TRBJ2-1; 11 bases are a match to TRBD2. Germline lookup yields CDR1 DFQATT and CDR2 SNEGSKA (reference sequence). V shed 5 bases, J shed 6 bases, and the junction held 9 bases outside the gene matches. The CDR3 contains 15 residues. The CDR3 region is CSAGKLAGVLNEQFF. The CDR3 DNA reads as TGCAGTGCTGGTAAACTAGCGGGAGTTCTCAATGAGCAGTTCTTC.

The chain joins TRBV7-9 to TRBJ2-3; TRBD1 agrees at 7 bases. The CDR3 is 15 residues long. Trimming cost V 4 bases and J 0 bases; bases outside gene matches: 4. Per germline, CDR1 SEHNR and CDR2 FQNEAQ (reference sequence). CDR3 region: CASSSTGFSTDTQYF. Here the CDR3 DNA reads TGTGCCAGCAGCTCGACAGGGTTTAGCACAGATACGCAGTATTTT.

This clonotype was counted only a few times. V usage is TRBV5-6 and J usage is TRBJ1-1; D remains unclear. V was pared by 4 bases and J by 0 bases, with 19 bases between. CDR1 and CDR2 (germline): SGHDT, YYEEEE. The CDR3 covers 17 residues. Here the CDR3 DNA reads TGTGCCAGCAGCGTTTACCTACGAACATCGCTGAACACTGAAGCTTTCTTT. Its protein is CASSVYLRTSLNTEAFF.

The chain employs TRBV10-3 and TRBJ2-7, with D perhaps matching TRBD2 (5 bases). Germline CDR1 and CDR2: ENHRY and SYGVKD. Deletions cut 8 bases from V and 2 bases from J, with 16 bases between. The CDR3 is 14 amino acids. CDR3 sequence (DNA): TGTGCCATCGGAAATTTAGACGGGACCTACGAGCAGTACTTC. As protein: CAIGNLDGTYEQYF.

The sample holds a few counts of this clonotype. V and J are TRBV12-3 or TRBV12-4 and TRBJ1-1; a possible D gene is TRBD1 (6 bases). The ends were cut back, 1 base at V and 4 bases at J, with 13 bases in the middle. The CDR3 sequence is 15 residues long. CDR3 region: CASSLDQGWSTEAFF. In DNA form, the CDR3 reads TGTGCCAGCAGTTTAGATCAGGGGTGGAGCACTGAAGCTTTCTTT.

The chain couples TRBV20-1 to TRBJ1-2; perhaps TRBD1 as D (6 bases). The ends were cut back, 4 bases at V and 0 bases at J, with 27 bases in the middle. The CDR3 runs 19 residues. Germline CDR1 and CDR2: DFQATT and SNEGSKA (reference sequence). CDR3 sequence reads: CSAIPLARYPGESNYGYTF. DNA of the CDR3: TGCAGTGCTATACCCTTGGCCCGCTATCCAGGGGAATCTAACTATGGCTACACCTTC.

The rearrangement links TRBV7-9 to TRBJ1-2; tentatively, D is TRBD1 (5 bases). Trimming removed 2 bases from V and 4 bases from J, with 20 bases in between. Germline CDR1 is SEHNR and CDR2 is FQNEAQ (reference sequence). The CDR3 is made up of 17 amino acids. The CDR3 here is CASSLSSWGRAFYGYTF. The CDR3 coding sequence is TGTGCCAGCAGCTTAAGCTCGTGGGGCCGGGCGTTCTATGGCTACACCTTC.

By frequency in the sample, this clonotype is medium-sized (0.01 to 0.1%). The chain couples TRBV5-5 to TRBJ2-6; 7 bases are a match to TRBD1. V lost 0 bases, J lost 0 bases, and 3 bases stayed unmatched. The CDR3 is made up of 17 amino acids. Germline V lookup: CDR1 SGHKS, CDR2 YYEKEE (reference sequence). CDR3 amino acids: CASSLEGQNSGANVLTF. The DNA of the CDR3 is TGTGCCAGCAGCTTGGAGGGACAGAACTCTGGGGCCAACGTCCTGACTTTC.

The V gene is TRBV11-3, the J gene TRBJ1-1; maybe TRBD1 (6 bases). Trimming took 5 bases from V and 8 from J, leaving 15 bases between them. The CDR3 totals 13 residues. From germline, CDR1 is SGHNT and CDR2 YENEEA. The CDR3 nucleotides are TGTGCCAGCAGCGGTGGACAGAAAATCGAAGCTTTCTTT. Its translation is CASSGGQKIEAFF.

This clonotype was picked up a small number of times. The chain is built from TRBV12-3 or TRBV12-4 and TRBJ2-1, with a possible D match to TRBD1 (6 bases). This CDR3 has 17 amino acids. Trimming stripped 6 bases from V and 4 bases from J, with 22 bases between. The CDR3: CASSSPRTAQPYNEQFF. The CDR3, as DNA: TGTGCCAGCAGCTCGCCTCGGACAGCCCAACCTTACAATGAGCAGTTCTTC.

The gene calls are TRBV6-6 and TRBJ2-3, with TRBD2 identical over 7 bases. Trimming cost V 2 bases and J 3 bases; bases outside gene matches: 5. This CDR3 is built from 15 residues. Per germline, CDR1 MNHNY and CDR2 SVGAGI (reference sequence). CDR3 amino acids: CASSYRLAVTDTQYF. The CDR3 region has the DNA TGTGCCAGCAGTTACAGGCTAGCGGTAACAGATACGCAGTATTTT.

A few counts support this clonotype. V usage is TRBV5-1 and J usage is TRBJ2-7; D unclear. Trimming removed 0 bases at V and 2 bases at J, with 12 bases between. The germline CDR1 and CDR2 sequences are SGHRS and YFSETQ. CDR3 length: 15 residues. CDR3 bases: TGCGCCAGCAGCTTGGGTGGTTGGACCCCCTACGAGCAGTACTTC. Translation: CASSLGGWTPYEQYF.

This sequence joins TRBV12-3 or TRBV12-4 and TRBJ1-3; 7 positions agree with TRBD1. The CDR3 consists of 14 residues. The ends lost 6 bases at V and 4 bases at J; junction bases unmatched: 6. CDR3 region: CASRETGTGNTIYF. The CDR3 bases are TGTGCCAGCAGAGAGACAGGGACCGGAAACACCATATATTTT.

V gene TRBV9 combines with J gene TRBJ2-2; D gene unclear. This CDR3 is 15 amino acids long. The germline CDR1 and CDR2 sequences are SGDLS and YYNGEE. V was cut by 2 bases and J by 0 bases, with 8 bases left in between. CDR3 residues: CASSVARANTGELFF. CDR3 nucleotides: TGTGCCAGCAGCGTCGCCCGCGCGAACACCGGGGAGCTGTTTTTT.

The gene calls are TRBV6-2 or TRBV6-3 and TRBJ2-3; 8 bases are shared with TRBD2. The CDR3 runs to 18 residues. CDR1 is MNHEY and CDR2 is SVGEGT in the germline V gene. With 0 bases clipped from V and 6 bases from J, the junction kept 14 bases outside the gene matches. CDR3 bases: TGTGCCAGCAGTTACTCTCGCATTAGCGGGACGATTGATGATACGCAGTATTTT. This sequence encodes CASSYSRISGTIDDTQYF.

This CDR3 reads CAWSRGGAGGFSAEQFF. The CDR3 DNA is TGTGCCTGGAGCAGAGGGGGAGCGGGGGGTTTCTCGGCTGAGCAGTTCTTC. The gene calls are TRBV30 and TRBJ2-1; 9 bases agree with TRBD2. V lost 3 bases, J lost 9 bases, and 18 bases stayed unmatched. Germline CDR1 is GTSNPN and CDR2 is SVGIG (reference sequence). The CDR3 is made up of 17 amino acids. The entire variable domain, with the rest obtained from reference TRBV30 and TRBJ2-1, is as follows: SQTIHQWPATLVQPVGSPLSLECTVEGTSNPNLYWYRQAAGRGLQLLFYSVGIGQISSEVPQNLSASRPQDRQFILSSKKLLLSDSGFYLCAWSRGGAGGFSAEQFFGPGTRLTVL.

This clonotype was seen a few times. The rearrangement joins TRBV18 to TRBJ2-1; a weak D match, TRBD1 (6 bases). Germline loops: CDR1 KGHSH, CDR2 LQKENI. Trimming took off 0 bases at V and 0 bases at J, with 12 bases between the two ends. The CDR3 loop spans 17 amino acids. The CDR3 region has the DNA TGTGCCAGCTCACCACCGAATCAGGGGAGCTCCTACAATGAGCAGTTCTTC. Amino acids: CASSPPNQGSSYNEQFF. Full variable domain (rest looked up from reference TRBV18 and TRBJ2-1): NAGVMQNPRHLVRRRGQEARLRCSPMKGHSHVYWYRQLPEEGLKFMVYLQKENIIDESGMPKERFSAEFPKEGPSILRIQQVVRGDSAAYFCASSPPNQGSSYNEQFFGPGTRLTVL.

This clonotype has just one count. The chain links TRBV7-6 to TRBJ1-5; D uncertain. The germline gives CDR1 SGHVS, CDR2 FNYEAQ. Trimming cost V 1 base and J 7 bases, with 8 bases left between them. The CDR3 is made up of 13 amino acids. The CDR3 reads CASSLEAAQPQHF. CDR3 bases: TGTGCCAGCAGCTTAGAGGCAGCCCAGCCCCAGCATTTT.

The sample holds a few counts of this clonotype. The chain carries TRBV11-2 and TRBJ2-7, with 7 bases fitting TRBD1. Germline CDR1 is SGHAT and CDR2 is FQNNGV. This CDR3 spans 15 amino acids. V lost 2 bases to trimming and J lost 2 bases; unmatched junction nucleotides: 6. CDR3 nucleotide sequence: TGTGCCAGCAGCTTAAGTATGGGACAGACCTACGAGCAGTACTTC. It encodes CASSLSMGQTYEQYF.

There are many counts of this clonotype. This chain connects TRBV5-5 to TRBJ1-5, with a weak D call TRBD1 (5 bases). Trimming removed 4 bases from V and 0 bases from J, with 14 bases in between. Germline CDR1 is SGHKS and CDR2 is YYEKEE (reference sequence). The CDR3 covers 16 residues. The CDR3 nucleotides are TGTGCCAGCAGCCCCATCGGGGGGGATAGCAATCAGCCCCAGCATTTT. This gives the protein CASSPIGGDSNQPQHF.

The chain links TRBV5-1 to TRBJ2-3; 11 nucleotides align to TRBD2. CDR3 length: 15 amino acids. V lost 6 bases, J lost 0 bases, and 3 bases stayed unmatched. CDR1 and CDR2 from the germline V gene are SGHRS and YFSETQ. The CDR3 loop reads CASTRTSGSTDTQYF. The DNA of the CDR3 is TGCGCCAGCACCCGGACTAGCGGGAGCACAGATACGCAGTATTTT.

In its sample, this clonotype was seen a few times. CDR3: CASRPSFLGDTGANVLTF. The CDR3 DNA sequence: TGTGCCAGCAGACCCTCCTTCCTAGGGGACACTGGGGCCAACGTCCTGACTTTC. The chain joins TRBV7-9 to TRBJ2-6; weak D call: TRBD1 (6 bases). V was clipped by 6 bases and J by 2 bases, with 20 bases between them. This CDR3 comprises 18 residues. Germline values: CDR1 SEHNR, CDR2 FQNEAQ (reference sequence).